This T cell receptor (beta chain) was identified in a study of blood T cells in healthy people across ages. In regard to this clonotype: Antigen: not known.

Study findings and constraints: A conclusive naive versus antigen-experienced comparison was prevented by the unsorted PBMCs.

The authors ran a second PCR of 7 to 11 cycles using a sample-barcoded 5' primer and a J-beta primer mix. Each CDR3 protein gets one entry after TCRdb re-called the 5' RACE reads with MiXCR. The table lists approximately 800,000 distinct CDR3 sequences, under 40% of them singletons, with roughly 13% in the top ten. The CDR3 is 14 amino acids. Per the germline V gene, CDR1 is SGHVS and CDR2 is FQNEAQ. V lost 5 bases and J lost 7, with 18 bases in between. The chain joins TRBV7-8 to TRBJ2-7; unclear D gene. Material for sequencing was blood. This sequence originates from a man younger than 35 in good health. CDR3: CASSTRTEYNEQYF. The CDR3 nucleotides read TGTGCCAGCAGCACACGGACGGAATACAATGAGCAGTACTTC.